Below are 24 T cell receptor beta chains sequenced from a single sample in a study of T cell responses to AZD1222 COVID-19 vaccine. The protocol was immunoSEQ multiplex PCR, while the TCRdb copy is restricted to in-frame clones and leaves out a portion. The top ten clones hold about 0.5% of a sample with roughly 270,000 clones, around 93% of them seen once. Here the sequenced sample was peripheral blood, taken 28 days after the second AZD1222 dose. All receptors derive from an adult who received the AZD1222 COVID-19 vaccine.

CDR3 coding DNA: TGTGCCAGCAGGCTCTTAGCGGGAGTCGGGGAGCTGTTTTTT. Protein: CASRLLAGVGELFF. The J gene is TRBJ2-2, the V gene TRBV6-4, with 9 bases that match TRBD2. This CDR3 is 14 amino acids long. Germline CDR1 and CDR2: MRHNA and SNTAGT. The V segment lost 6 bases and the J segment 7 bases; nucleotides outside the gene matches: 6.

This CDR3 reads CASSLGAMNEKLFF. For the CDR3, the DNA is TGTGCCAGCAGTTTGGGGGCGATGAATGAAAAACTGTTTTTT. This sequence joins TRBV27 and TRBJ1-4; maybe TRBD1 (6 bases). Germline V lookup: CDR1 MNHEY, CDR2 SMNVEV (reference sequence). The germline V and J ends were trimmed by 3 bases and 5 bases, with 10 bases remaining between them. The CDR3 length is 14 residues.

V and J are TRBV9 and TRBJ2-5, with TRBD2 identical over 8 bases. This CDR3 region has 15 residues. J was trimmed by 2 bases and V by 6 bases; bases with no gene match: 9. The germline gives CDR1 SGDLS, CDR2 YYNGEE. CDR3 coding DNA: TGTGCCAGCACCGGGAGCGGGAGTCCACAAGAGACCCAGTACTTC. This gives the protein CASTGSGSPQETQYF.

This clone was detected once. This chain connects TRBV19 to TRBJ2-1, with D perhaps matching TRBD1 (5 bases). V lost 2 bases and J 7 bases, leaving 21 bases between the germline ends. The germline V gene has CDR1 LNHDA and CDR2 SQIVND (reference sequence). The CDR3 consists of 17 residues. The DNA of the CDR3 is TGTGCCAGTAGTATAAGATTCGCGCAGGGTAGCTCAAATGAGCAGTTCTTC. Amino acids: CASSIRFAQGSSNEQFF.

CDR3 coding DNA: TGTGCCAGCAGCCTGTGGGACGTTGAAGCTTTCTTT. Its translation is CASSLWDVEAFF. J is TRBJ1-1 and V is TRBV5-6, with a tentative D call TRBD1 (5 bases). There are 12 residues in the CDR3. Germline V gives CDR1 SGHDT, CDR2 YYEEEE. Trimming removed 4 bases from V and 7 bases from J, with 11 bases in between.

This rearrangement joins TRBV5-6 to TRBJ1-2; D unclear. V was shortened by 4 bases and J by 8 bases, with 15 bases between the two germline ends. Germline V lookup: CDR1 SGHDT, CDR2 YYEEEE. The CDR3 extends over 13 amino acids. CDR3 coding DNA: TGTGCCAGCAGCCGGAACGGAGCAAGGGGCTACACCTTC. Its protein is CASSRNGARGYTF.

A note on this clone: The germline gene is not matched at one end of the junction; a read error may be the cause. Within the sample, other DNA sequences also encode this same CDR3. The gene calls are TRBV2 and TRBJ2-3; D uncertain. The germline V gene encodes CDR1 SNHLY and CDR2 FYNNEI. This CDR3 spans 13 amino acids. The CDR3 sequence: CASSEGSTDTQYF. CDR3 coding DNA: TGTGCCAGCAGCGAAGGTAGCACAGATACGCAGTATTTT.

The genes are TRBV27 and TRBJ1-2; possibly TRBD1 for D (6 bases). Germline loops: CDR1 MNHEY, CDR2 SMNVEV (reference sequence). The CDR3 is 13 residues long. V was cut by 3 bases and J by 4 bases, with 9 bases left in between. CDR3 sequence reads: CASSFRGGYGYTF. In nucleotides, the CDR3 is TGTGCCAGCAGTTTTAGGGGGGGCTATGGCTACACCTTC.

This clone has just one count. This chain links TRBV7-2 with TRBJ2-6; D might be TRBD1 (5 bases). This CDR3 is 14 amino acids long. CDR1 SGHTA and CDR2 FQGNSA come from the germline V gene. V lost 9 bases and J 0 bases, leaving 9 bases between the germline ends. The CDR3 sequence: CASFDSSGANVLTF. The CDR3 nucleotides read TGTGCCAGTTTCGACAGCTCTGGGGCCAACGTCCTGACTTTC.

The rearrangement joins TRBV6-5 to TRBJ2-1; maybe TRBD2 (6 bases). The CDR3 length is 13 residues. Germline V gives CDR1 MNHEY, CDR2 SVGAGI. The V end was cut by 4 bases, the J end by 15 bases, with 19 bases between. CDR3 in DNA: TGTGCCAGCAGTTTAACAGGCTCACCGGGGGTGTTCTTC. This sequence encodes CASSLTGSPGVFF.

This clone was counted a few times. The DNA of the CDR3 is TGTGCCAGCAGCCAAGATGACCGCACAGATACGCAGTATTTT. It specifies CASSQDDRTDTQYF. The J gene is TRBJ2-3, the V gene TRBV3-1 (or the pseudogene TRBV3-2); D is ambiguous. Trimming shortened V by 0 bases and J by 1 base, and 5 bases separated the two germline ends. The germline V gene encodes CDR1 LGHDT and CDR2 YNNKEL (reference sequence). The CDR3 has 14 amino acids.

V usage is TRBV28 and J usage is TRBJ1-2, with 10 bases aligning to TRBD1. Germline CDR1 is MDHEN and CDR2 is SYDVKM. The CDR3 is 13 residues long. The V segment lost 10 bases and the J segment 2 bases; nucleotides outside the gene matches: 4. CDR3 sequence: CAIQDRGNYGYTF. For the CDR3, the DNA is TGTGCCATCCAGGACAGGGGGAACTATGGCTACACCTTC.

This clone was recorded only once. The gene calls are TRBV5-4 and TRBJ1-4; D may be TRBD1 (5 bases). The CDR3 sequence is 14 residues long. Trimming took off 1 base at V and 7 bases at J, with 11 bases between the two ends. Germline assignment: CDR1 SGHNT and CDR2 YYREEE (reference sequence). CDR3 DNA: TGTGCCAGCAGCTTGAAGGGCGGGGGTGAAAAACTGTTTTTT. As protein: CASSLKGGGEKLFF.

This rearrangement joins TRBV3-1 (or the pseudogene TRBV3-2) to TRBJ2-1, with D possibly being TRBD1 (5 bases). The CDR3 length is 18 residues. The germline V and J ends were trimmed by 0 bases and 5 bases, with 20 bases remaining between them. Germline CDR1 reads LGHDT; CDR2 reads YNNKEL (reference sequence). CDR3 amino acids: CASSQEPWAKGHNNEQFF. DNA of the CDR3: TGTGCCAGCAGCCAAGAACCCTGGGCCAAGGGGCATAACAATGAGCAGTTCTTC.

V is TRBV29-1 and J is TRBJ2-4; 7 bases agree with TRBD2. Germline assignment: CDR1 SQVTM and CDR2 ANQGSEA. V lost 4 bases, J lost 7 bases, and 7 bases stayed unmatched. The CDR3 loop spans 13 amino acids. The CDR3 nucleotides read TGCAGCGTTGCTATCGGGGGGAGGAACATTCAGTACTTC. This codes for CSVAIGGRNIQYF.

The chain links TRBV6-6 to TRBJ1-2, with 7 positions matching TRBD1. V was clipped by 4 bases and J by 5 bases; unmatched bases: 10. The CDR3 runs 15 residues. The germline V gene has CDR1 MNHNY and CDR2 SVGAGI (reference sequence). CDR3 nucleotides: TGTGCCAGCAGTTTTCCCACACAGGGGAAATATGGCTACACCTTC. Protein: CASSFPTQGKYGYTF.

The chain recombines TRBV3-1 (or the pseudogene TRBV3-2) with TRBJ2-5, with D possibly TRBD1 on 6 matching bases. The CDR3 consists of 15 residues. Germline-derived CDR1 and CDR2 are LGHDT and YNNKEL (reference sequence). Deletions cut 0 bases from V and 2 bases from J, with 10 bases between. The CDR3 spells CASSQERGWQETQYF. The DNA for the CDR3 is TGTGCCAGCAGCCAAGAGAGGGGGTGGCAAGAGACCCAGTACTTC.

This chain joins TRBV11-2 and TRBJ2-7; D remains ambiguous. Per germline, CDR1 SGHAT and CDR2 FQNNGV. The CDR3 has 13 amino acids. Trimming removed 3 bases at V and 0 bases at J, with 6 bases between. The CDR3 DNA is TGTGCCAGCAGCTTGGCCAGCTCCTACGAGCAGTACTTC. It is translated as CASSLASSYEQYF.

The chain carries TRBV4-2 and TRBJ2-5; D is undetermined. In germline, CDR1 is LGHNA, CDR2 YNFKEQ. V gave up 4 bases and J gave up 5 bases, with 17 bases separating them. This CDR3 is 15 amino acids long. CDR3 sequence: CASSLTGTSDETQYF. The CDR3 DNA follows: TGTGCCAGCAGCCTGACGGGCACGTCTGATGAGACCCAGTACTTC.

V is TRBV3-1 (or the pseudogene TRBV3-2) and J is TRBJ1-1, with D hard to call. The CDR3 sequence is 13 residues long. Germline V gene sequence: CDR1 LGHDT, CDR2 YNNKEL (reference sequence). V gave up 1 base and J gave up 7 bases, with 10 bases separating them. The CDR3 is CASSQGRVDEAFF. The CDR3 nucleotides are TGTGCCAGCAGCCAAGGGAGGGTAGATGAAGCTTTCTTT.

The genes are TRBV19 and TRBJ1-1; weak D call: TRBD1 (6 bases). Per the germline V gene, CDR1 is LNHDA and CDR2 is SQIVND (reference sequence). There are 16 residues in the CDR3. The V end lost 4 bases, the J end lost 3 bases, and 18 bases lay between the germline ends. CDR3 protein: CASSTGTTGTYTEAFF. CDR3 in DNA: TGTGCCAGTAGTACCGGAACTACCGGGACATACACTGAAGCTTTCTTT. The entire variable domain, with the rest obtained from reference TRBV19 and TRBJ1-1, is as follows: DGGITQSPKYLFRKEGQNVTLSCEQNLNHDAMYWYRQDPGQGLRLIYYSQIVNDFQKGDIAEGYSVSREKKESFPLTVTSAQKNPTAFYLCASSTGTTGTYTEAFFGQGTRLTVV.

A single count supports this clone. This chain joins TRBV11-2 and TRBJ1-2, with TRBD1 identical over 8 bases. V was pared by 5 bases and J by 4 bases, with 12 bases of the junction left unmatched. Looked up from germline, CDR1 is SGHAT and CDR2 is FQNNGV. The CDR3 has 16 residues. In DNA form, the CDR3 reads TGTGCCAGCAGCCTAAGACAGGGGCAATATGGCTATGGCTACACCTTC. It translates to CASSLRQGQYGYGYTF.

In this sample, this clone turned up once. CDR3: CASSPRRLLNTEAFF. The CDR3 DNA reads TGTGCCAGCAGCCCCAGAAGACTCTTGAACACTGAAGCTTTCTTT. The chain combines TRBV4-2 with TRBJ1-1; D ambiguous. V gave up 4 bases and J gave up 0 bases, with 12 bases separating them. From germline, CDR1 is LGHNA and CDR2 YNFKEQ. The CDR3 is 15 residues long.

V usage is TRBV2 and J usage is TRBJ1-1; TRBD1 aligns across 8 bases. This CDR3 region has 14 residues. Losses at the gene ends were 7 bases for V and 5 bases for J; bases not matched to a gene: 9. Germline CDR1 SNHLY, CDR2 FYNNEI. The CDR3: CASTFTGGETEAFF. CDR3 bases: TGTGCCAGCACCTTCACAGGGGGGGAGACTGAAGCTTTCTTT.